One sample yielded the 14 T cell receptor beta chains listed below, sequenced in a study of Tregs in tolerant kidney transplant recipients. Only in-frame clones appear in the TCRdb table, and some are missing; sequencing was by immunoSEQ multiplex PCR. The data show around 98,000 clones, over 85% seen once. The sample here was CD4+ T cells from blood, taken before the transplant. The receptors derive from a human donor who received a combined kidney and bone marrow transplant.

This chain links TRBV4-3 with TRBJ2-5; D gene unclear. CDR1 is LGHNA and CDR2 is YSLEER in the germline V gene. The CDR3 runs to 13 residues. Trimming took 2 bases from V and 5 from J, leaving 9 bases between them. The CDR3 DNA sequence: TGCGCCAGCAGCCAACACCTAGAGGAGACCCAGTACTTC. This encodes CASSQHLEETQYF.

The chain joins TRBV15 to TRBJ1-2, with 9 bases aligning to TRBD1. With 1 base clipped from V and 4 bases from J, the junction kept 1 base outside the gene matches. The CDR3 spans 14 residues. CDR1 is LNHNV and CDR2 is YYDKDF in the germline V gene (reference sequence). In DNA, the CDR3 is TGTGCCACCAGCAGAGGACAGGGGGGCTATGGCTACACCTTC. Translation: CATSRGQGGYGYTF. Looking up the rest from reference TRBV15 and TRBJ1-2 gives the full variable domain: DAMVIQNPRYQVTQFGKPVTLSCSQTLNHNVMYWYQQKSSQAPKLLFHYYDKDFNNEADTPDNFQSRRPNTSFCFLDIRSPGLGDTAMYLCATSRGQGGYGYTFGSGTRLTVV.

The chain links TRBV30 to TRBJ2-1, with TRBD2 identical over 9 bases. Trimming at V came to 0 bases and at J to 1 base, leaving 7 bases not matched to a gene. This CDR3 spans 17 amino acids. From germline, CDR1 is GTSNPN and CDR2 SVGIG (reference sequence). The CDR3 spells CAWSVSSGRFSYNEQFF. Here the CDR3 DNA reads TGTGCCTGGAGTGTGTCAAGCGGGAGGTTTTCCTACAATGAGCAGTTCTTC.

This chain joins TRBV20-1 and TRBJ2-5; maybe TRBD1 (5 bases). The CDR3 runs 11 residues. V shed 7 bases and J shed 1 base, with 7 bases lying between them. The germline CDR1 and CDR2 sequences are DFQATT and SNEGSKA (reference sequence). The CDR3 loop reads CSGQFQETQYF. CDR3 DNA sequence: TGCAGTGGACAGTTCCAAGAGACCCAGTACTTC.

The chain joins TRBV14 to TRBJ2-1; 7 bases are shared with TRBD2. Germline V gene sequence: CDR1 SGHDN, CDR2 FVKESK. The CDR3 spans 15 residues. V was clipped by 1 base and J by 10 bases; unmatched bases: 10. CDR3 in amino acids: CASSQVGGGPGEQFF. In DNA form, the CDR3 reads TGTGCCAGCAGCCAAGTGGGGGGAGGGCCCGGCGAGCAGTTCTTC.

The V and J genes are TRBV30 and TRBJ1-4; D is uncertain. Trimming left V 5 bases short and J 0 bases short, with 10 bases between. Germline CDR1 and CDR2: GTSNPN and SVGIG (reference sequence). The CDR3 is 14 amino acids. CDR3 loop: CAWATGTTNEKLFF. The CDR3 nucleotides read TGTGCCTGGGCAACGGGAACAACTAATGAAAAACTGTTTTTT.

A remark on this clone: A read error may account for a junction end that differs from germline. The same CDR3 is also encoded by other DNA sequences in this sample. The rearrangement uses TRBV7-9 and TRBJ1-6; D is unresolved. The germline V gene encodes CDR1 SEHNR and CDR2 FQNEAQ (reference sequence). The CDR3 is made up of 13 amino acids. CDR3 protein: CASSDADNSPLHF. The DNA for the CDR3 is TGTGCCAGCAGCGATGCGGATAATTCCCCCCTCCACTTT.

A few counts support this clone. The chain links TRBV7-3 to TRBJ2-3; D may be TRBD2 (7 bases). V gave up 2 bases and J gave up 2 bases, with 8 bases separating them. The CDR3 is 14 residues long. Germline V CDR1 and CDR2: SGHTA, FQGTGA. CDR3 residues: CASSLAGATDTQYF. For the CDR3, the DNA is TGTGCCAGCAGCTTAGCGGGGGCCACAGATACGCAGTATTTT.

This chain connects TRBV19 to TRBJ2-2; possibly TRBD1 for D (6 bases). The CDR3 covers 13 residues. CDR1 is LNHDA, CDR2 SQIVND, per germline (reference sequence). Trimming shortened V by 6 bases and J by 5 bases, and 10 bases separated the two germline ends. CDR3 region: CASSFGQTGELFF. The CDR3, as DNA: TGTGCCAGTAGCTTCGGACAGACCGGGGAGCTGTTTTTT.

The chain has TRBV5-4 and TRBJ2-3; the D gene is possibly TRBD2 (6 bases). Per the germline V gene, CDR1 is SGHNT and CDR2 is YYREEE (reference sequence). Between the trimmed V and J ends, which lost 3 bases and 0 bases, there was a span of 14 bases. The CDR3 has 16 amino acids. The CDR3 reads CASSWTGLISTDTQYF. In DNA, the CDR3 is TGTGCCAGCAGCTGGACCGGACTAATAAGCACAGATACGCAGTATTTT.

This rearrangement joins TRBV7-2 to TRBJ2-5; the D gene is possibly TRBD2 (5 bases). From germline, CDR1 is SGHTA and CDR2 FQGNSA. This CDR3 has 14 residues. V lost 5 bases, J lost 4 bases, and 14 bases lay in between. CDR3 loop: CASSRARSGETQYF. The DNA of the CDR3 is TGTGCCAGCAGCCGGGCCCGAAGCGGAGAGACCCAGTACTTC.

This chain joins TRBV6-1 and TRBJ1-3, with 11 bases matching TRBD1. The germline V gene has CDR1 MNHNS and CDR2 SASEGT. The J segment lost 4 bases and the V segment lost 8 bases, leaving 7 bases of the junction unmatched. The CDR3 is made up of 15 amino acids. Here the CDR3 reads CASDGRTGGGNTIYF. The CDR3 DNA is TGTGCCAGCGATGGGAGGACAGGGGGCGGAAACACCATATATTTT.

To note about this clone: The junction and the germline gene differ at one end; a read error may be behind it. Additional DNA sequences in this sample encode the identical CDR3. The chain joins TRBV2 to TRBJ1-6; tentatively, D is TRBD1 (5 bases). CDR1 is SNHLY and CDR2 is FYNNEI in the germline V gene. The CDR3 covers 13 residues. CDR3 bases: TGTGCCAGATCCCAGGGTCGGTATTCCCCCCTCCACTTT. Translation gives CARSQGRYSPLHF.

The chain carries TRBV9 and TRBJ2-2; 9 positions agree with TRBD2. The CDR3 sequence is 16 residues long. Germline trimming cut 0 bases from V and 0 bases from J; bases unmatched to any gene: 0. In germline, CDR1 is SGDLS, CDR2 YYNGEE. CDR3 nucleotide sequence: TGTGCCAGCAGCGTAGTAGCGGGGGCGAACACCGGGGAGCTGTTTTTT. This codes for CASSVVAGANTGELFF.